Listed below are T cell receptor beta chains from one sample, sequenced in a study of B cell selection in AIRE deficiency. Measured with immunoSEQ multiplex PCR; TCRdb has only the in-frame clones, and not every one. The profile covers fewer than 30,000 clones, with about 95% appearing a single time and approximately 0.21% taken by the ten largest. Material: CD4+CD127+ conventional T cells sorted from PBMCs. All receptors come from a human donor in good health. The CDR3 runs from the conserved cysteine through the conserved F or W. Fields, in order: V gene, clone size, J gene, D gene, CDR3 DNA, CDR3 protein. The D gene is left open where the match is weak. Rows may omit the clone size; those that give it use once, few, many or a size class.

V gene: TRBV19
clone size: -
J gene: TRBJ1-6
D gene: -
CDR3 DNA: TGTGCCAGTAGGGACGGAGGTTATAATTCACCCCTCCACTTT
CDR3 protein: CASRDGGYNSPLHF

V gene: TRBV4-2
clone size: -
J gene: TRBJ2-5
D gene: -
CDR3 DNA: TGTGCCAGCAGCCAAGAGATAGAGGGGACCCAGTACTTC
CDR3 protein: CASSQEIEGTQYF

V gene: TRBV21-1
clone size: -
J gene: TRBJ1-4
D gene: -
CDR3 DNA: TGTGCCAGCAGCAAATGGGACAGTGAGAGTGCAACTAATGAAAAACTGTTTTTT
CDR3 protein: CASSKWDSESATNEKLFF

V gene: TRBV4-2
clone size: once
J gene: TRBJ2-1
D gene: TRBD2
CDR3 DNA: TGTGCCAGCAGCCCCCGACTAGCGGGAGTCTACAATGAGCAGTTCTTC
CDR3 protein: CASSPRLAGVYNEQFF

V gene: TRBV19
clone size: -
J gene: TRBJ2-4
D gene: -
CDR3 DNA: TGTGCCAGTAGTATGGCAGGGGCCCTTACCAAAAACATTCAGTACTTC
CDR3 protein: CASSMAGALTKNIQYF

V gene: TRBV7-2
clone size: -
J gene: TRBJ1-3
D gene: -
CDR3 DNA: TGTGCCAGCAGCTTAGCCGGTTCTGGAAACACCATATATTTT
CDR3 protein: CASSLAGSGNTIYF

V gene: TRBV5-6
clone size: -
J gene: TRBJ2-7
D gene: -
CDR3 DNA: TGTGCCAGCAGCTTGCGGACACTATACGAGCAGTACTTC
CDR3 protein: CASSLRTLYEQYF

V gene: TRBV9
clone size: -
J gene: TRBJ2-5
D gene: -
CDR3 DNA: TGTGCCAGCAGTTCCCTTGCCGAGTTGGGAGAGACCCAGTACTTC
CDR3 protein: CASSSLAELGETQYF

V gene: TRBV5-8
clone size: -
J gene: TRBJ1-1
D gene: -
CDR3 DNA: TGTGCCAGCAGCCATAGGACATTTAGGGCTTTCTTT
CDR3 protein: CASSHRTFRAFF

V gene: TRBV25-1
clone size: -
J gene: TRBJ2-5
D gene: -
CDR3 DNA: TGTGCCAGCACCCTGGGTTGGGATAGGGGAGAAGAGACCCAGTACTTC
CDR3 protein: CASTLGWDRGEETQYF

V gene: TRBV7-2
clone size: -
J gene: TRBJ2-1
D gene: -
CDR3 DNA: TGTGCCAGCAGCGGGAGAACCTCCAATGAGCAGTTCTTC
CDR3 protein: CASSGRTSNEQFF

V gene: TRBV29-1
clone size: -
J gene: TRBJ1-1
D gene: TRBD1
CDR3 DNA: TGCAGCGCCGGACAGGTTCAGTACACTGAAGCTTTCTTT
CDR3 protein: CSAGQVQYTEAFF

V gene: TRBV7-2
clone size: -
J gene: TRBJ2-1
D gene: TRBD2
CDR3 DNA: TGTGCCAGCAGCTTATCAGGGACTAGCGGGAGAGCGACGACGAATGAGCAGTTCTTC
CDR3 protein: CASSLSGTSGRATTNEQFF

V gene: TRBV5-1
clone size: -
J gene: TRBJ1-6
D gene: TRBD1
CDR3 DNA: TGCGCCAGCGGAGACAGGGCAGATTCACCCCTCCACTTT
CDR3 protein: CASGDRADSPLHF

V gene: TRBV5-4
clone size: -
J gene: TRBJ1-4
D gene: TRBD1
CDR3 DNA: TGTGCCAGCAGCTGGACAGGGGCCGCAGGTGAAAAACTGTTTTTT
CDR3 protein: CASSWTGAAGEKLFF

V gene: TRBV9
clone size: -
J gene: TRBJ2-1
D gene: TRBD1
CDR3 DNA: TGTGCCAGCAGCGCTCCCTCGAGGGACAGGGCCAACAATGAGCAGTTCTTC
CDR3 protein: CASSAPSRDRANNEQFF

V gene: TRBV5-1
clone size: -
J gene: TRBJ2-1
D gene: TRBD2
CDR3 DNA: TGCGCCAGCAGCTTGTTGAGCGGGAGATGGAAAGCCAATGAGCAGTTCTTC
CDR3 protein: CASSLLSGRWKANEQFF

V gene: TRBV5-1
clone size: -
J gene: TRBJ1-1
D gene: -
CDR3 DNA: TGCGCCAGCAGCCCAGAACGGGGGACTGAAGCTTTCTTT
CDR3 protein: CASSPERGTEAFF

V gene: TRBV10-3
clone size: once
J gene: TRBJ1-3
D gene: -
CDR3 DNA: TGTGCCATCAGTGACGGTGAGGGCCGCGGAAACACCATATATTTT
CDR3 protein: CAISDGEGRGNTIYF

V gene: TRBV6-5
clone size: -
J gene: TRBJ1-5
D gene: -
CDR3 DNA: TGTGCCAGCAGTTACAGGGTCGTGGGCAATCAGCCCCAGCATTTT
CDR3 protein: CASSYRVVGNQPQHF

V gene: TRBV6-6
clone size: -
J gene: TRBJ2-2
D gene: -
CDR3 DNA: TGTGCCAGCAACCGGAACGCGAACACCGGGGAGCTGTTTTTT
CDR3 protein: CASNRNANTGELFF

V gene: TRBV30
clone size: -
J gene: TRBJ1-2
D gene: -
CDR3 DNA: TGTGCCTGGAGTCTTGCGGGAATTGGGGGCTACACCTTC
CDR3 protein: CAWSLAGIGGYTF

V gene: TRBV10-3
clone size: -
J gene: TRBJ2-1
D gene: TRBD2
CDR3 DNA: TGTGCCATCAGTGAGCGACTAGCGGGAGTTAACTCCTACAATGAGCAGTTCTTC
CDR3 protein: CAISERLAGVNSYNEQFF

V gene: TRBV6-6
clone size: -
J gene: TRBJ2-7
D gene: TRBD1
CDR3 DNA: TGTGCCAGCAGGAAGGGACAGGGTAGGAACGAGCAGTACTTC
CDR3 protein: CASRKGQGRNEQYF

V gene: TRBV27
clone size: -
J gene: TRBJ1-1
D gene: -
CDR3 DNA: TGTGCCAGCAGTTCGGTGAACACTGAAGCTTTCTTT
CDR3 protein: CASSSVNTEAFF

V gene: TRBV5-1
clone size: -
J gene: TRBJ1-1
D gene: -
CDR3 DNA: TGCGCCAGCAGCCTTGACGGGGTAACTGAAGCTTTCTTT
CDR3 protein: CASSLDGVTEAFF

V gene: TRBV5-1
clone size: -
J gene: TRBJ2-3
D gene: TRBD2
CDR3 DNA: TGCGCCAGCAGCTTGGCCGGGACTAGCGGGAGTACAGATACGCAGTATTTT
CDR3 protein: CASSLAGTSGSTDTQYF

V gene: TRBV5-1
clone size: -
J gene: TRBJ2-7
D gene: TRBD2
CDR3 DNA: TGCGCCAGCACCGCTAGCGGGAGTGGTGAGCAGTACTTC
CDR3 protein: CASTASGSGEQYF

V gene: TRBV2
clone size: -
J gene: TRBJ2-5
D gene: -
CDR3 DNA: TGTGCCAGCAGCCCCGGGCGCCAGTACTTC
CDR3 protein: CASSPGRQYF

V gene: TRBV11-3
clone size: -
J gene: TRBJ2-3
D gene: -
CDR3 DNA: TGTGCCAGCAGCTCCGGGGTAACAGATACGCAGTATTTT
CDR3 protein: CASSSGVTDTQYF

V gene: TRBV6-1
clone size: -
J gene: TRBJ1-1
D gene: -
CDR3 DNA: TGTGCCAGCCAGAACACTGAAGCTTTCTTT
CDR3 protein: CASQNTEAFF

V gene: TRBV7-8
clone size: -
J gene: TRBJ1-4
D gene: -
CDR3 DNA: TGTGCCAGCAGCCCGATAGACCGCGACCTAGGGGAAAAACTGTTTTTT
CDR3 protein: CASSPIDRDLGEKLFF

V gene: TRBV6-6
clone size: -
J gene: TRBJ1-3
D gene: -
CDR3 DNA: TGTGCCAGCAGCTCCGGGTCCTCTGGAAACACCATATATTTT
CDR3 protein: CASSSGSSGNTIYF

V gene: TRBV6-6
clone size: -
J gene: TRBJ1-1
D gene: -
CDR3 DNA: TGTGCCAGCAGTTACACTGGTACTGAAGCTTTCTTT
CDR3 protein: CASSYTGTEAFF

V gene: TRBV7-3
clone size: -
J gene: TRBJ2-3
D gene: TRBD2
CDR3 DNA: TGTGCCAGCAGCCCGGGACTAGCGGGAGTTAGAGATACGCAGTATTTT
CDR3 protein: CASSPGLAGVRDTQYF

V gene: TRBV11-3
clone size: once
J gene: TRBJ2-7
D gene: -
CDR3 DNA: TGTGCCAGCAGCTATCGATACGGAGGCGAGCAGTACTTC
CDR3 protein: CASSYRYGGEQYF

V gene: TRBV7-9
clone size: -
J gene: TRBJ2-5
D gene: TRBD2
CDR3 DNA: TGTGCCAGCAGCTTTGGTGCGGCTAGCGGGAGGTCCCAAGAGACCCAGTACTTC
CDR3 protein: CASSFGAASGRSQETQYF

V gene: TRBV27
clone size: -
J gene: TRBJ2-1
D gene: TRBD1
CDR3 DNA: TGTGCCAGCAGTCGACAGGGCCTATACAATGAGCAGTTCTTC
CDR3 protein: CASSRQGLYNEQFF

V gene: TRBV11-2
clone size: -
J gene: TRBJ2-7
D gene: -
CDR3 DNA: TGTGCCAGCAGCTCGATGACCGTTTCCCACGAGCAGTACTTC
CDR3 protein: CASSSMTVSHEQYF

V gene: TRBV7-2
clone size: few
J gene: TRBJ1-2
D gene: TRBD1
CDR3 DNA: TGTGCCAGCAGCTTAGGAGACAGGGGACTTGGCTACACCTTC
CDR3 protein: CASSLGDRGLGYTF

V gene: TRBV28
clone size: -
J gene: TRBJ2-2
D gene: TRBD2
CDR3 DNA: TGTGCCAGCAGCCTCGGACTAGCGGCGAACACCGGGGAGCTGTTTTTT
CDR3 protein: CASSLGLAANTGELFF

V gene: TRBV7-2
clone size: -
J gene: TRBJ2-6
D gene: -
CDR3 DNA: TGTGCCAGCAGCTTTAGGGGGTCCGGGGCCAACGTCCTGACTTTC
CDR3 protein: CASSFRGSGANVLTF

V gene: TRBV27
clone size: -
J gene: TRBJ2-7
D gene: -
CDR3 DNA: TGTGCCAGCAGTTTACGTCTACAAGACGTCTACGAGCAGTACTTC
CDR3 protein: CASSLRLQDVYEQYF

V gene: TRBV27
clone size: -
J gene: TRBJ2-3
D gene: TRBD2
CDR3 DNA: TGTGCCAGCAGCCGGACTAGCGGGAGGAGCACAGATACGCAGTATTTT
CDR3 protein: CASSRTSGRSTDTQYF

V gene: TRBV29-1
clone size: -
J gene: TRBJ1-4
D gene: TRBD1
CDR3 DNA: TGCAGCGTGCTGACAGGGAGTAATGAAAAACTGTTTTTT
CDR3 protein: CSVLTGSNEKLFF

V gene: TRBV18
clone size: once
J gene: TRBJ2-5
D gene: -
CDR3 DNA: TGTGCCAGCTCACCACCAGATCAAGAGACCCAGTACTTC
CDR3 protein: CASSPPDQETQYF

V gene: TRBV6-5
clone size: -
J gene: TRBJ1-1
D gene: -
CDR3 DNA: TGTGCCAGCAGTTACTCGGCCCGAGGGTGGAGCACTGAAGCTTTCTTT
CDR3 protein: CASSYSARGWSTEAFF

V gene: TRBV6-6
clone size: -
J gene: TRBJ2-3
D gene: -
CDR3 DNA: TGTGCCAGCAGAACAACAGGGACACGCATGGATACGCAGTATTTT
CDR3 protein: CASRTTGTRMDTQYF

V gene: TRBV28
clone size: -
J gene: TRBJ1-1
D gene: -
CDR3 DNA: TGTGCCAGCAGTTTATCAGGGAGAAAAAGGGGCAACACTGAAGCTTTCTTT
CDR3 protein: CASSLSGRKRGNTEAFF

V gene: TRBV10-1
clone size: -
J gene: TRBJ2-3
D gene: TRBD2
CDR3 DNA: TGCGCCAGCAGTTGGACTAGCGGGAGAATTTCGCAGTATTTT
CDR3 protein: CASSWTSGRISQYF

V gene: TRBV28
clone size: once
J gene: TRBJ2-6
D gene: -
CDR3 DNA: TGTGCCAGCAGTCCCTCTGGGGCCAACGTCCTGACTTTC
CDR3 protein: CASSPSGANVLTF

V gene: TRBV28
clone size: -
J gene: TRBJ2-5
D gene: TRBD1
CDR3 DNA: TGTGCCAGCAGTATCCCCGGGACAGGGAAGGCGGGCCAGTACTTC
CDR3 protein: CASSIPGTGKAGQYF

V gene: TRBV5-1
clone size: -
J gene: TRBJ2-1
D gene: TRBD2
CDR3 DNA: TGCGCCAGCAGCTTGGGCACACTAGCGTCCTATGAGCAGTTCTTC
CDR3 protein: CASSLGTLASYEQFF

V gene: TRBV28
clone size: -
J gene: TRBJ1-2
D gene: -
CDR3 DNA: TGTGCCAGCAGTTTTGACAGAGACTATGGCTACACCTTC
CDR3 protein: CASSFDRDYGYTF

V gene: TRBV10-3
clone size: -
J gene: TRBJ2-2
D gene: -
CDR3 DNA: TGTGCCATCAGTGAGATGGGTCGACGGGGCACCGGGGAGCTGTTTTTT
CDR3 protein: CAISEMGRRGTGELFF

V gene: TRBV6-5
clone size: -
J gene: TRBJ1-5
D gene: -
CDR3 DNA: TGTGCCAGCTCTCCGGGACGGACCAGCAATCAGCCCCAGCATTTT
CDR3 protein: CASSPGRTSNQPQHF

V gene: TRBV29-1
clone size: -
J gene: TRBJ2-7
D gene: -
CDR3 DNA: TGCAGCGTTGTCCCCTTAACAGGGACCTACGAGCAGTACTTC
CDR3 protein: CSVVPLTGTYEQYF